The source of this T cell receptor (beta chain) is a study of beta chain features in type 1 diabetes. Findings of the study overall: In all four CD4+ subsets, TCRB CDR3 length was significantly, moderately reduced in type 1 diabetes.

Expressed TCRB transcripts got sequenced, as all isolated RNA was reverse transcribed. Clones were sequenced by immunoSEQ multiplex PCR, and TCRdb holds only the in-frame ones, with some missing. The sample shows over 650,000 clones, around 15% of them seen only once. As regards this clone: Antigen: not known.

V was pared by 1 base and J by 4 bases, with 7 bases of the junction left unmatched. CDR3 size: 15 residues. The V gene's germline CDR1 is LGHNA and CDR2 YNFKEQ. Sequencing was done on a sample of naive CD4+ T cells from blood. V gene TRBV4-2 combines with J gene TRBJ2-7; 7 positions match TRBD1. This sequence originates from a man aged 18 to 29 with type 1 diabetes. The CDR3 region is CASSQGAAGGYEQYF. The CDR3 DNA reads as TGTGCCAGCAGCCAAGGGGCCGCAGGGGGTTACGAGCAGTACTTC.